Shown below are 14 T cell receptor beta chains from a single sample sequenced in a study of monozygotic twins with inflammatory bowel disease. Following a re-call of the 5' RACE reads, TCRdb has one entry per CDR3 protein and lacks DNA. Its table records about 440,000 distinct CDR3 sequences. The sequenced sample was blood. These receptors were taken from a human donor with ulcerative colitis or Crohn's disease, or a healthy co-twin of an affected twin (not recorded which).

The V gene is TRBV5-1, the J gene TRBJ2-2. The germline gives CDR1 SGHRS, CDR2 YFSETQ. The CDR3 loop spans 16 amino acids. The CDR3 loop is CASSTRETSNTGELFF.

The rearrangement links TRBV20-1 to TRBJ2-3; there is no DNA to check the TCRdb D call of TRBD1. The CDR3 has 15 residues. Germline V gene sequence: CDR1 DFQATT, CDR2 SNEGSKA (reference sequence). Here the CDR3 reads CSARDQRGTGDTQYF.

The chain is built from TRBV5-1 and TRBJ2-3. The CDR3 runs to 14 residues. Germline V gene data show CDR1 as SGHRS and CDR2 as YFSETQ. CDR3 region: CASSLGGFTDTQYF.

The chain couples TRBV6-1 to TRBJ2-3; there is no DNA to check the TCRdb D call of TRBD2. The CDR3 consists of 14 residues. From germline, CDR1 is MNHNS and CDR2 SASEGT. The CDR3 reads CASFWAGAADTQYF.

CDR3 residues: CASSRQRSGVGELFF. This sequence joins TRBV18 and TRBJ2-2. Germline CDR1 KGHSH, CDR2 LQKENI. This CDR3 region has 15 residues.

The chain employs TRBV11-1 and TRBJ1-1; TCRdb outputs TRBD1, but without DNA this stays unchecked. Germline CDR1 SGHAT, CDR2 FQDESV (reference sequence). This CDR3 has 18 amino acids. The CDR3 protein is CASSFLRDRGMMNTEAFF. Together with reference TRBV11-1 and TRBJ1-1, the CDR3 gives the full variable domain: EAEVAQSPRYKITEKSQAVAFWCDPISGHATLYWYRQILGQGPELLVQFQDESVVDDSQLPKDRFSAERLKGVDSTLKIQPAELGDSAMYLCASSFLRDRGMMNTEAFFGQGTRLTVV.

The chain uses TRBV12-3 or TRBV12-4 and TRBJ2-1; the TCRdb D gene call, TRBD2, has no DNA to confirm it. The CDR3 is 13 amino acids. The CDR3 is CAGTSGAYNEQFF.

The chain's CDR3 is CASNLGLADTQYF. This chain uses TRBV2 with TRBJ2-3; the D call from TCRdb, TRBD2, cannot be confirmed without DNA. Germline V gene data show CDR1 as SNHLY and CDR2 as FYNNEI. This CDR3 spans 13 amino acids.

The J gene is TRBJ2-7, the V gene TRBV7-9; TCRdb designates TRBD1, a call that cannot be tested without DNA. Germline CDR1 reads SEHNR; CDR2 reads FQNEAQ (reference sequence). The CDR3 extends over 14 amino acids. The CDR3 here is CASSLDGRGGEQYF.

The rearrangement joins TRBV5-1 to TRBJ1-1; TCRdb's assignment of TRBD1 cannot be checked, as there is no DNA. The germline CDR1 and CDR2 sequences are SGHRS and YFSETQ. This CDR3 is 17 amino acids long. The CDR3 sequence: CASSPGTGGFIGTEAFF.

The chain carries TRBV18 and TRBJ1-1. Germline lookup yields CDR1 KGHSH and CDR2 LQKENI. The CDR3 length is 16 residues. CDR3 loop: CASSPPVGVTNTEAFF.

The chain recombines TRBV5-1 with TRBJ2-5; TCRdb outputs TRBD1, but without DNA this stays unchecked. CDR1 is SGHRS, CDR2 YFSETQ, per germline. The CDR3 is 17 residues long. CDR3 in amino acids: CASSLAGTPSYQETQYF.

The rearrangement joins TRBV5-1 to TRBJ2-1. CDR1 and CDR2 (germline): SGHRS, YFSETQ. The CDR3 covers 17 residues. CDR3 in amino acids: CASSLGPAKSSYNEQFF.

The CDR3 is CASSRASSLGDNEQFF. The gene calls are TRBV7-2 and TRBJ2-1; TCRdb selects TRBD1, and the lack of DNA leaves this call unchecked. Germline CDR1 reads SGHTA; CDR2 reads FQGNSA. The CDR3 consists of 16 residues.